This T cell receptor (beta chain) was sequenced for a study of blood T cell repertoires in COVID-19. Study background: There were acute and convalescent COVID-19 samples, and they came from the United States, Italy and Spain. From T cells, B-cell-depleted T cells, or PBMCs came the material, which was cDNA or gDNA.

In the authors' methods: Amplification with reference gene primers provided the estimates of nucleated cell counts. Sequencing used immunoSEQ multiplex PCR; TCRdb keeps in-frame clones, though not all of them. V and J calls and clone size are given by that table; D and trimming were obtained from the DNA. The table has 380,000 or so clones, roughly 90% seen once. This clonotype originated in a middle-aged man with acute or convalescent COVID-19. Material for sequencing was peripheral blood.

The CDR3 sequence: CASSLGHQSMKEQYF. CDR3 nucleotide sequence: TGTGCCAGCTCACTGGGACACCAGTCCATGAAGGAGCAGTACTTC. The rearrangement links TRBV18 to TRBJ2-7, with D perhaps matching TRBD1 (6 bases). Germline CDR1 is KGHSH and CDR2 is LQKENI. This CDR3 has 15 amino acids. The V end lost 4 bases, the J end lost 7 bases, and 20 bases lay between the germline ends.